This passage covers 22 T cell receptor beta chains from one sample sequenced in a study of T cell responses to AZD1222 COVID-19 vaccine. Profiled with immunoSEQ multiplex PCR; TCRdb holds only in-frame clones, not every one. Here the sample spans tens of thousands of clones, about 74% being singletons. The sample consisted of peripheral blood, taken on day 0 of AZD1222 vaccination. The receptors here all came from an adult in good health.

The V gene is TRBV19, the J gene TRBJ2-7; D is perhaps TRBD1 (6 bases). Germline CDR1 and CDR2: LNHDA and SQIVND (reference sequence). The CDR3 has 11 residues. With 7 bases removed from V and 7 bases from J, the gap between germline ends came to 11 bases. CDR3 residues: CASTGAGEQYV. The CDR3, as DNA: TGTGCCAGTACAGGGGCCGGGGAGCAGTACGTC.

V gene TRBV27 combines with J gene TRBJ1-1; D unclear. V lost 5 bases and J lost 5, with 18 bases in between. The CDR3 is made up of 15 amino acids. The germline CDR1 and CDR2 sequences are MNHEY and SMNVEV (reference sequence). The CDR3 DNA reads TGTGCCAGCAGTCCGTATCCGACACTAGGTACTGAAGCTTTCTTT. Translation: CASSPYPTLGTEAFF.

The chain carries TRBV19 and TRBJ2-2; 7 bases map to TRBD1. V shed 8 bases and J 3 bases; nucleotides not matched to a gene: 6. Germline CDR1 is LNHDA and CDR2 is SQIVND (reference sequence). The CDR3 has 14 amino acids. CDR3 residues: CASRGDSYTGELFF. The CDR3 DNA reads TGTGCCAGTCGAGGGGACAGCTACACCGGGGAGCTGTTTTTT.

The CDR3 region has the DNA TGTGCCAGCAGTTTCTATCAGGGGATGGGTGGCTACACCTTC. Translation gives CASSFYQGMGGYTF. The chain couples TRBV27 to TRBJ1-2; a weak D match, TRBD1 (6 bases). This CDR3 has 14 amino acids. CDR1 is MNHEY and CDR2 is SMNVEV in the germline V gene (reference sequence). V lost 3 bases to trimming and J lost 7 bases, with 15 bases between them.

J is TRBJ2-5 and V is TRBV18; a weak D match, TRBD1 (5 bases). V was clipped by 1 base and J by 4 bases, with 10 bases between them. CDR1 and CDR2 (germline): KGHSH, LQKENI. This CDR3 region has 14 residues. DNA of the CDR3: TGTGCCAGCTCACCACGAAATACAGGAGAGACCCAGTACTTC. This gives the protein CASSPRNTGETQYF.

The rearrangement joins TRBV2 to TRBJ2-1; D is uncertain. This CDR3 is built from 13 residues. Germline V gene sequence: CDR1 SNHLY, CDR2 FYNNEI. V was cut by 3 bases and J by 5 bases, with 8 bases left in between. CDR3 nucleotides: TGTGCCAGCAGTGACAGCCGCAACAATGAGCAGTTCTTC. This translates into CASSDSRNNEQFF. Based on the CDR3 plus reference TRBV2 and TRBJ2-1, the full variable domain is EPEVTQTPSHQVTQMGQEVILRCVPISNHLYFYWYRQILGQKVEFLVSFYNNEISEKSEIFDDQFSVERPDGSNFTLKIRSTKLEDSAMYFCASSDSRNNEQFFGPGTRLTVL.

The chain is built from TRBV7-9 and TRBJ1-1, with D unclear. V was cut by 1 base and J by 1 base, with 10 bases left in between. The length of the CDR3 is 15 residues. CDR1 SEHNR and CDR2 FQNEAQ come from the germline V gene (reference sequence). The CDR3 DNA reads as TGTGCCAGCAGCTTAGGGTTTCTCGGGAACACTGAAGCTTTCTTT. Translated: CASSLGFLGNTEAFF.

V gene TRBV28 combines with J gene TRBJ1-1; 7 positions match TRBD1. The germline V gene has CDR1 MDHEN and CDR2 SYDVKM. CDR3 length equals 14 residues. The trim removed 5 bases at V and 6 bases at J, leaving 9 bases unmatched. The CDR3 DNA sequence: TGTGCCAGCAGTCCCCAACACACAGGGGCTGAAGCTTTCTTT. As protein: CASSPQHTGAEAFF.

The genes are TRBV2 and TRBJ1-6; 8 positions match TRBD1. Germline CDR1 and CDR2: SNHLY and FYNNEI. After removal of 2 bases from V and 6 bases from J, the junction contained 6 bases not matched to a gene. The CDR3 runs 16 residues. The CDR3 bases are TGTGCCAGCAGTGAATGGGGAGGACAGGGTAATTCACCCCTCCACTTT. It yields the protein CASSEWGGQGNSPLHF.

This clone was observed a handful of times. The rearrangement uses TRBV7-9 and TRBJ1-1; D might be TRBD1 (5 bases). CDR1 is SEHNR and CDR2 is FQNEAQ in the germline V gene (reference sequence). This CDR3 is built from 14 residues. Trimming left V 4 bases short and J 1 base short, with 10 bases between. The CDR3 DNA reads TGTGCCAGCAGCTCGGGCAGGGAGAACACTGAAGCTTTCTTT. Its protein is CASSSGRENTEAFF. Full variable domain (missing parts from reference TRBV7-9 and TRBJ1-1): DTGVSQNPRHKITKRGQNVTFRCDPISEHNRLYWYRQTLGQGPEFLTYFQNEAQLEKSRLLSDRFSAERPKGSFSTLEIQRTEQGDSAMYLCASSSGRENTEAFFGQGTRLTVV.

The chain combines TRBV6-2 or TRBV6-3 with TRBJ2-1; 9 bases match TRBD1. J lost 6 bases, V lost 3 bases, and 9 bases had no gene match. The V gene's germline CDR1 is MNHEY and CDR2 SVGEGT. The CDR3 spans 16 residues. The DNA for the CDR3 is TGTGCCAGCAGTTATTTGGAACAGGGGGCATTCAATGAGCAGTTCTTC. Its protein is CASSYLEQGAFNEQFF.

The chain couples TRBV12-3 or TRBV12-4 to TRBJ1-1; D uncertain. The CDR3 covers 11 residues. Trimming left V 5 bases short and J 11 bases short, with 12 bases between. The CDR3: CASSTPGVAFF. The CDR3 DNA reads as TGTGCCAGCAGTACCCCCGGGGTGGCTTTCTTT.

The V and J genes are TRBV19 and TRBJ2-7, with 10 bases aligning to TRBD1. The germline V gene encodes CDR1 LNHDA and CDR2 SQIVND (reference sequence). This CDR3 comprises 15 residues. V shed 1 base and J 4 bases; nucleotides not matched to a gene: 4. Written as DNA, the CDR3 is TGTGCCAGTAGTATAGGGACAGGGGGTACTTACGAGCAGTACTTC. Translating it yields CASSIGTGGTYEQYF.

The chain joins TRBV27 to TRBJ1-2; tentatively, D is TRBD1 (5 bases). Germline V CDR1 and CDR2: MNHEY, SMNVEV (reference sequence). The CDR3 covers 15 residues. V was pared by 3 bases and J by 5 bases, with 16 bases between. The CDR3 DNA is TGTGCCAGCAGTTTGGCGAACCCGGGGGATTATGGCTACACCTTC. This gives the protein CASSLANPGDYGYTF.

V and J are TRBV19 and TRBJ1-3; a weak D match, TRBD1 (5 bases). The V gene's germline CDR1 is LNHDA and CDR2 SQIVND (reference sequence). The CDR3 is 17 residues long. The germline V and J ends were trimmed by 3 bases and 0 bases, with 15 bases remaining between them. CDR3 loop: CASSIQTALFSGNTIYF. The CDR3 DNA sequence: TGTGCCAGTAGTATCCAGACAGCCCTATTCTCTGGAAACACCATATATTTT.

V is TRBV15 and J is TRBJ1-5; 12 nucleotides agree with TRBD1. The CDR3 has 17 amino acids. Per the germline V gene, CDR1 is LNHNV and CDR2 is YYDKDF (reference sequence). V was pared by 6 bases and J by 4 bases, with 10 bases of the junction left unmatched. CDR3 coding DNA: TGTGCCACCAGTCCCGGGACAGGGGGCGTTCAAAATCAGCCCCAGCATTTT. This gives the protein CATSPGTGGVQNQPQHF.

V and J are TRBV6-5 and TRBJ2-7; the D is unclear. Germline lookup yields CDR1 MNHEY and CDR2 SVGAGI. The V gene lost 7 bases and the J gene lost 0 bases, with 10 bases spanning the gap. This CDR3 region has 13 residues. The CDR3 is CASKDTVSYEQYF. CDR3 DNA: TGTGCCAGCAAAGACACTGTCTCCTACGAGCAGTACTTC.

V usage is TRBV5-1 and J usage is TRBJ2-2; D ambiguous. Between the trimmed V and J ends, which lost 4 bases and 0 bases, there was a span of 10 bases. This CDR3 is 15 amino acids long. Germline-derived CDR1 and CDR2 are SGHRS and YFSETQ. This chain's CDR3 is CASSLQVSNTGELFF. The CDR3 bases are TGCGCCAGCAGCCTTCAGGTTTCGAACACCGGGGAGCTGTTTTTT. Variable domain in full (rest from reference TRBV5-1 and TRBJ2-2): KAGVTQTPRYLIKTRGQQVTLSCSPISGHRSVSWYQQTPGQGLQFLFEYFSETQRNKGNFPGRFSGRQFSNSRSEMNVSTLELGDSALYLCASSLQVSNTGELFFGEGSRLTVL.

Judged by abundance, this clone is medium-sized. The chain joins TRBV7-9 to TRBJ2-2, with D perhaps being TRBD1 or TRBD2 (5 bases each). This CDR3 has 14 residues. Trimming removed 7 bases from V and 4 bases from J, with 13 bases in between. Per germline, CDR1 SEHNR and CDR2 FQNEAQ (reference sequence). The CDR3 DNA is TGTGCCAGCACCGATAGGGGAGTCACCGGGGAGCTGTTTTTT. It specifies CASTDRGVTGELFF.

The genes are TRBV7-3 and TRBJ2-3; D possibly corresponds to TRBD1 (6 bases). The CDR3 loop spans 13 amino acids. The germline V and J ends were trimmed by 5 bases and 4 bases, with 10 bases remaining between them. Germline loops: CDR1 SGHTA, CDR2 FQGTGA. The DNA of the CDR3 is TGTGCCAGCAGCCCCGACAGGCCAGATACGCAGTATTTT. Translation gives CASSPDRPDTQYF.

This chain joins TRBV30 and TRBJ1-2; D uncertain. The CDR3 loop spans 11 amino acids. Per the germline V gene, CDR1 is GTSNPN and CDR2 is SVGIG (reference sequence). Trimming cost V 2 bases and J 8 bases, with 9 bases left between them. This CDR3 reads CAWSLQSGYTF. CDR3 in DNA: TGTGCCTGGAGTCTCCAATCCGGCTACACCTTC.

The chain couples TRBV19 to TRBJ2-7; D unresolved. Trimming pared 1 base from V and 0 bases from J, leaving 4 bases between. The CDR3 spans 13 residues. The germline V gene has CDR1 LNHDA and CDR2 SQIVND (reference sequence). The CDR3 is CASSIGNSYEQYF. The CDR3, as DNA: TGTGCCAGTAGTATAGGAAACTCCTACGAGCAGTACTTC.